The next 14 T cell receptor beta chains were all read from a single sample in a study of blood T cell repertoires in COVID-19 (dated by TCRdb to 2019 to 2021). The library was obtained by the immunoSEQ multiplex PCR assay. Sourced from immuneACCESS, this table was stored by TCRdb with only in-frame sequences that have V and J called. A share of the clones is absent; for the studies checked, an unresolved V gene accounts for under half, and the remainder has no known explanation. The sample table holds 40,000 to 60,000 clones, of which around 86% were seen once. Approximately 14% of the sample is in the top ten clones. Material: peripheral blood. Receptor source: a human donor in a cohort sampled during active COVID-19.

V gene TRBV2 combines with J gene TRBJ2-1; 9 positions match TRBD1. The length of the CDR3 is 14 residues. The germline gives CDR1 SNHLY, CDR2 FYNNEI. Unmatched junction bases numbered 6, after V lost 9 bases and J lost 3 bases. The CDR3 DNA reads TGTGCCAGTCTACCGGGACAGGGCTACAATGAGCAGTTCTTC. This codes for CASLPGQGYNEQFF. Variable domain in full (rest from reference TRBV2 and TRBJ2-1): EPEVTQTPSHQVTQMGQEVILRCVPISNHLYFYWYRQILGQKVEFLVSFYNNEISEKSEIFDDQFSVERPDGSNFTLKIRSTKLEDSAMYFCASLPGQGYNEQFFGPGTRLTVL.

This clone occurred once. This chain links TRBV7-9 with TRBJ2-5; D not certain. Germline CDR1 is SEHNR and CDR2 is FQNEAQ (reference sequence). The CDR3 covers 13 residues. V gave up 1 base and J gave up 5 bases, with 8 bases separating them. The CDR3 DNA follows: TGTGCCAGCAGCTTAGGAGGTTGGGAGACCCAGTACTTC. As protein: CASSLGGWETQYF.

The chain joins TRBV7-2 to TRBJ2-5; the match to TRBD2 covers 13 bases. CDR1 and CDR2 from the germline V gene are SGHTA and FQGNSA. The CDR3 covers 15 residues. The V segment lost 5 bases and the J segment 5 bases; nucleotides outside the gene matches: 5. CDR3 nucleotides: TGTGCCAGCAGCATCGGACTAGCGGGAGTGGAGACCCAGTACTTC. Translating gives CASSIGLAGVETQYF.

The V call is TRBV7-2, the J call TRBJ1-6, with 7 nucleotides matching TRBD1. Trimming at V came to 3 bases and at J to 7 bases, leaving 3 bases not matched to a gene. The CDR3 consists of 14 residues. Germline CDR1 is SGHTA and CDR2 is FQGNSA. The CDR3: CASSFTGDNSPLHF. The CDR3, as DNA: TGTGCCAGCAGCTTCACAGGGGACAATTCACCCCTCCACTTT.

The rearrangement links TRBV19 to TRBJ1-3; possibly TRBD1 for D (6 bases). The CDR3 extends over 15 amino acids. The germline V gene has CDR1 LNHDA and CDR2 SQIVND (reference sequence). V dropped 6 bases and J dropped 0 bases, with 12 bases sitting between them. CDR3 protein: CASSRGVGSGNTIYF. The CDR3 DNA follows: TGTGCCAGTAGCAGGGGAGTGGGCTCTGGAAACACCATATATTTT. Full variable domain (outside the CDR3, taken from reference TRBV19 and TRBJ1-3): DGGITQSPKYLFRKEGQNVTLSCEQNLNHDAMYWYRQDPGQGLRLIYYSQIVNDFQKGDIAEGYSVSREKKESFPLTVTSAQKNPTAFYLCASSRGVGSGNTIYFGEGSWLTVV.

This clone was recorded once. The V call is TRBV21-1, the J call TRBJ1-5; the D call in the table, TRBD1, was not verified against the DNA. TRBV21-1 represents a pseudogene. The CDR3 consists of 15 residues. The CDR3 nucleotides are TGTGCCAGCGGGGACAGGGGGCGCAACGATCAGCCCCAGCATTTT. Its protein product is CASGDRGRNDQPQHF.

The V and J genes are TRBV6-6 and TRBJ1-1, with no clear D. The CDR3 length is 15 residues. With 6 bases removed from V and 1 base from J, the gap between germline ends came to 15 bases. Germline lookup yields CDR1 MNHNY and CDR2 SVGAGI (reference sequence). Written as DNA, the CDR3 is TGTGCCAGCAGCAAACAAGGAGTAACGAACACTGAAGCTTTCTTT. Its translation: CASSKQGVTNTEAFF.

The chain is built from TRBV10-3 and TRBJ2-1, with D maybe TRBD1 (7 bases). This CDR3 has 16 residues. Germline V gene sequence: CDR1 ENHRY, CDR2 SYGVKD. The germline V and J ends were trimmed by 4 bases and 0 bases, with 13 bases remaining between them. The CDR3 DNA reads TGTGCCATCAGTGGGGAGGCAGGGGGCTCCTACAATGAGCAGTTCTTC. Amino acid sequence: CAISGEAGGSYNEQFF.

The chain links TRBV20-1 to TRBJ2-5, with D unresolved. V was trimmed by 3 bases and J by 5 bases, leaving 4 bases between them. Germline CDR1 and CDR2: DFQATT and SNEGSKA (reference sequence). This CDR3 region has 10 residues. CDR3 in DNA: TGCAGTGCTAGTTCGGAGACCCAGTACTTC. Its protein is CSASSETQYF.

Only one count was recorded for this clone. The CDR3 sequence: CASSLRDRGYEQYF. The CDR3 coding sequence is TGTGCCAGTAGTCTCCGGGACAGGGGATACGAGCAGTACTTC. The chain carries TRBV19 and TRBJ2-7, with TRBD1 matching 10 bases. Germline assignment: CDR1 LNHDA and CDR2 SQIVND (reference sequence). The CDR3 extends over 14 amino acids. V lost 5 bases and J lost 4; bases outside the gene matches: 5.

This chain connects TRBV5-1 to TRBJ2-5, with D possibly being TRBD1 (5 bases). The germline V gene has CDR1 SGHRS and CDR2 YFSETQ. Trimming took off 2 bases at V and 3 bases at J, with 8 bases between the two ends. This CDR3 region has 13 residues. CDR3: CASSFLGEETQYF. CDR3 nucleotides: TGCGCCAGCAGCTTTTTAGGGGAAGAGACCCAGTACTTC.

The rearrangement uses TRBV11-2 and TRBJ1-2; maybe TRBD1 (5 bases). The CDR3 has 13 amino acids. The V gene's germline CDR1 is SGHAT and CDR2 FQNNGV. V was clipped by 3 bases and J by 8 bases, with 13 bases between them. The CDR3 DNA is TGTGCCAGCAGCTTCCCCCGGGGGTTCGGCTACACCTTC. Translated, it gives CASSFPRGFGYTF.

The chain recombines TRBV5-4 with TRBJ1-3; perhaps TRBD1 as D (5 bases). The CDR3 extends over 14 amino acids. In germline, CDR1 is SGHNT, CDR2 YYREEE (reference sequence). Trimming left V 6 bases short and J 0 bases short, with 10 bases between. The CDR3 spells CASTVDNSGNTIYF. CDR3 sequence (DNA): TGTGCCAGCACCGTGGACAACTCTGGAAACACCATATATTTT. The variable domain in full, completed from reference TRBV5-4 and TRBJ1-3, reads ETGVTQSPTHLIKTRGQQVTLRCSSQSGHNTVSWYQQALGQGPQFIFQYYREEENGRGNFPPRFSGLQFPNYSSELNVNALELDDSALYLCASTVDNSGNTIYFGEGSWLTVV.

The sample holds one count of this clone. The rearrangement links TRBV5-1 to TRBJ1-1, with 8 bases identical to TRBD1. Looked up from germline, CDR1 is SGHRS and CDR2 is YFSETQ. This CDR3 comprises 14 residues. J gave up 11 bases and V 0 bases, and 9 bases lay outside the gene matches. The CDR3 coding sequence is TGCGCCAGCAGCTTGGACCGGGACAGGATTTACGCTTTCTTT. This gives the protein CASSLDRDRIYAFF.